This T cell receptor (beta chain) was sequenced during a study of T cell responses to AZD1222 COVID-19 vaccine. Regarding the study as a whole: Of spike-specific TCRs, nearly half reportedly target regions left unmutated in variants. Across the whole spike, CD4 TCRs peaked at regions 160-218 and 743-854. Repertoires were obtained solely post-peak T cell response. Clonal diversity was possibly underestimated, and the donors were mostly white British, with more females.

This CDR3 contains 13 residues. V was clipped by 0 bases and J by 4 bases, with 6 bases between them. CDR1 is SGHRS and CDR2 is YFSETQ in the germline V gene. TCRdb keeps only in-frame clones here, not all; method: immunoSEQ multiplex PCR. The data show 100,000 or so clones, over 80% seen once. With regard to this clone: What it recognizes is unknown.

The sequences come from peripheral blood, collected on day 0 of AZD1222 vaccination. This chain connects TRBV5-1 to TRBJ2-3, with no clear D. The clonotype was recovered from an adult in good health. The CDR3 nucleotides read TGCGCCAGCAGCTTGGCCAACCCAGATACGCAGTATTTT. Protein: CASSLANPDTQYF. Supplemented by reference TRBV5-1 and TRBJ2-3, the full variable domain reads KAGVTQTPRYLIKTRGQQVTLSCSPISGHRSVSWYQQTPGQGLQFLFEYFSETQRNKGNFPGRFSGRQFSNSRSEMNVSTLELGDSALYLCASSLANPDTQYFGPGTRLTVL.